The T cell receptor (beta chain) described here comes from a study of T-cell memory formation after mild COVID-19. A single record per CDR3 protein comes from TCRdb applying MiXCR to the 5' RACE reads. Of hundreds of thousands of distinct CDR3 sequences listed, 15% to 20% are singletons. The germline gives CDR1 DFQATT, CDR2 SNEGSKA (reference sequence). V was pared by 3 bases and J by 8 bases, with 16 bases between. This CDR3 is 13 amino acids long. The chain combines TRBV20-1 with TRBJ1-1; D might be TRBD1 (6 bases). The sequence was collected from a man aged 18 to 30 who had mild COVID-19 (a few samples of this study predate the infection). Cell type and time point are not known. The source material was PBMCs or a T cell subset sorted from them (not recorded which). CDR3 in amino acids: CSARGDKGPEAFF. For the CDR3, the DNA is TGCAGTGCTAGGGGGGACAAGGGCCCCGAAGCTTTCTTT.